The 7 T cell receptor beta chains below all came from one sample that was sequenced in a study of blood T cell repertoires in COVID-19. TCRdb's copy holds only in-frame clones and misses some; the assay was immunoSEQ multiplex PCR. This sample yields about 370,000 clones, of which approximately 88% are seen a single time; about 3% belongs to the top ten. The sample was peripheral blood. The receptors stem from a woman in her thirties with COVID-19, enrolled during active disease.

The genes are TRBV7-2 and TRBJ2-3, with TRBD2 matching over 7 bases. Looked up from germline, CDR1 is SGHTA and CDR2 is FQGNSA. The trim removed 3 bases at V and 0 bases at J, leaving 3 bases unmatched. The CDR3 length is 15 residues. The DNA of the CDR3 is TGTGCCAGCAGCTTGGGACTACAGAGCACAGATACGCAGTATTTT. This gives the protein CASSLGLQSTDTQYF.

The chain has TRBV5-5 and TRBJ2-1; 11 bases agree with TRBD1. This CDR3 has 15 amino acids. V gave up 4 bases and J gave up 1 base; unmatched junction bases: 1. Looked up from germline, CDR1 is SGHKS and CDR2 is YYEKEE (reference sequence). The CDR3 spells CASSGTGGSYNEQFF. The CDR3 DNA is TGTGCCAGCAGCGGGACAGGGGGATCCTACAATGAGCAGTTCTTC.

CDR3 coding DNA: TGTGCCAGCAGCAAAGGAAAGGGGTCGACTGAAGCTTTCTTT. Translation: CASSKGKGSTEAFF. The chain uses TRBV21-1 and TRBJ1-1; the table's D call, TRBD1, has no DNA check behind it. TRBV21-1 corresponds to a pseudogene. The CDR3 is 14 residues long.

This sequence joins TRBV7-2 and TRBJ2-4; weak D call: TRBD2 (6 bases). V shed 1 base and J shed 5 bases, with 12 bases lying between them. Germline V CDR1 and CDR2: SGHTA, FQGNSA. The CDR3 covers 15 residues. The CDR3 sequence is CASSLDTGVQNIQYF. Here the CDR3 DNA reads TGTGCCAGCAGCTTAGATACGGGGGTCCAAAACATTCAGTACTTC.

This sequence joins TRBV11-3 and TRBJ2-7, with a weak D call TRBD1 (5 bases). The CDR3 has 15 residues. With 5 bases removed from V and 0 bases from J, the gap between germline ends came to 14 bases. Germline-derived CDR1 and CDR2 are SGHNT and YENEEA. The DNA for the CDR3 is TGTGCCAGCAGCGCCGGGCAGGGCTTCTCCTACGAGCAGTACTTC. Protein product: CASSAGQGFSYEQYF.

The chain joins TRBV6-2 or TRBV6-3 to TRBJ2-2; D is unclear. The CDR3 runs 14 residues. Germline lookup yields CDR1 MNHEY and CDR2 SVGEGT. V was cut by 5 bases and J by 1 base, with 8 bases left in between. CDR3 coding DNA: TGTGCCAGCAGTGGCTGGAGGAACACCGGGGAGCTGTTTTTT. As protein: CASSGWRNTGELFF.

This clone occurred once. J is TRBJ2-1 and V is TRBV19; D ambiguous. The length of the CDR3 is 13 residues. V was shortened by 5 bases and J by 9 bases, with 14 bases between the two germline ends. Germline CDR1 reads LNHDA; CDR2 reads SQIVND (reference sequence). CDR3 coding DNA: TGTGCCAGTAGTTCCAGGCGAGTTGGTGAGCAGTTCTTC. This codes for CASSSRRVGEQFF.